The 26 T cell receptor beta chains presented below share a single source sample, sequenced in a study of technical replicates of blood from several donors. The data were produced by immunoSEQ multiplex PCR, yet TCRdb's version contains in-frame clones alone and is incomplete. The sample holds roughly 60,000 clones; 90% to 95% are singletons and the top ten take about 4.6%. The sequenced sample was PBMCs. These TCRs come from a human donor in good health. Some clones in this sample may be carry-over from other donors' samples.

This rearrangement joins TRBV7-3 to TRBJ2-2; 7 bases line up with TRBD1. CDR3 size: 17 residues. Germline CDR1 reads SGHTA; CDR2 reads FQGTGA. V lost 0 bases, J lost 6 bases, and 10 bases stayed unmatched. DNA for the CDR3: TGTGCCAGCAGCTTAACTCCTATATGGCAGGGGGCCGGGGAGCTGTTTTTT. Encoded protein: CASSLTPIWQGAGELFF.

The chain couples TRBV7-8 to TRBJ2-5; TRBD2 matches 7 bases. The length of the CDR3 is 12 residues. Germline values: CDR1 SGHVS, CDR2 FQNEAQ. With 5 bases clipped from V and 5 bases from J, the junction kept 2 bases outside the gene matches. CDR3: CASSPAGETQYF. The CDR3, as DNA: TGTGCCAGCAGCCCAGCGGGGGAGACCCAGTACTTC.

The CDR3 DNA is TGTGCCAGTGACAGGGCAGCAACTAATGAAAAACTGTTTTTT. Protein: CASDRAATNEKLFF. The rearrangement links TRBV2 to TRBJ1-4; 7 bases match TRBD1. The germline CDR1 and CDR2 sequences are SNHLY and FYNNEI. This CDR3 spans 14 amino acids. V was clipped by 9 bases and J by 0 bases; unmatched bases: 4.

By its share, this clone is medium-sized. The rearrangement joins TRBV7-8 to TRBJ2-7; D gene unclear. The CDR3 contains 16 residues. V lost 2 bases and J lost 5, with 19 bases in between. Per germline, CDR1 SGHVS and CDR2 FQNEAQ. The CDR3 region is CASSLSPRYRTNEQYF. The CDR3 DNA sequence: TGTGCCAGCAGCTTATCCCCCCGCTACCGAACCAACGAGCAGTACTTC.

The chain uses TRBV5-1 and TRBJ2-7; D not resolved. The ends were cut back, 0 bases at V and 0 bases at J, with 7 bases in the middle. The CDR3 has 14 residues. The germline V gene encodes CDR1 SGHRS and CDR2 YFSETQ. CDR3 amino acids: CASSLVGSSYEQYF. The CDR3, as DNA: TGCGCCAGCAGCTTGGTGGGCAGCTCCTACGAGCAGTACTTC.

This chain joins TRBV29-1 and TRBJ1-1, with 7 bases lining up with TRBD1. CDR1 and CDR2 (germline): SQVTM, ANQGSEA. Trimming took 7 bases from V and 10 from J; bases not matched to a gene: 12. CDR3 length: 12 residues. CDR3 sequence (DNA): TGCAGCGCCCAGGGGGAGAGGTTGGGAGCTTTCTTT. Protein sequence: CSAQGERLGAFF.

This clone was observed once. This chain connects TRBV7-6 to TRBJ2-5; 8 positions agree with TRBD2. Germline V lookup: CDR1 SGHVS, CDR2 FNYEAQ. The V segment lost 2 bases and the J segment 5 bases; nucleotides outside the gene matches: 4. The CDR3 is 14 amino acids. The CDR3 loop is CASSLRGGPETQYF. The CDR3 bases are TGTGCCAGCAGCTTACGGGGGGGCCCGGAGACCCAGTACTTC.

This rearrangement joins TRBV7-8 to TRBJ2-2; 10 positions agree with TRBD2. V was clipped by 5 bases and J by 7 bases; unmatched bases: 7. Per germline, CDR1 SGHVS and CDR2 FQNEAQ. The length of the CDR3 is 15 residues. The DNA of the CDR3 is TGTGCCAGCAGCCGGACTAGCGGTAGAGGCGGGGAGCTGTTTTTT. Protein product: CASSRTSGRGGELFF.

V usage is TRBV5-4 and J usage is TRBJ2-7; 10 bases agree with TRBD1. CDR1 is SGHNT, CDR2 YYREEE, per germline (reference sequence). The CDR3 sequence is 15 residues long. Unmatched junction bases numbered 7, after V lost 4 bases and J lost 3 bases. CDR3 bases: TGTGCCAGCAGCCGGCCGGGGACAGGGGTCTACGAGCAGTACTTC. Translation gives CASSRPGTGVYEQYF. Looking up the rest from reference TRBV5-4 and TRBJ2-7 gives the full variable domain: ETGVTQSPTHLIKTRGQQVTLRCSSQSGHNTVSWYQQALGQGPQFIFQYYREEENGRGNFPPRFSGLQFPNYSSELNVNALELDDSALYLCASSRPGTGVYEQYFGPGTRLTVT.

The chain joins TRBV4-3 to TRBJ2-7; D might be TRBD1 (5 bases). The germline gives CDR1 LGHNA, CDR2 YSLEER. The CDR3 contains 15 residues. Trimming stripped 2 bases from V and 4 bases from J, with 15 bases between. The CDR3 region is CASSQSRGQKYEQYF. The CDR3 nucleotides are TGCGCCAGCAGCCAATCTCGTGGACAAAAGTACGAGCAGTACTTC.

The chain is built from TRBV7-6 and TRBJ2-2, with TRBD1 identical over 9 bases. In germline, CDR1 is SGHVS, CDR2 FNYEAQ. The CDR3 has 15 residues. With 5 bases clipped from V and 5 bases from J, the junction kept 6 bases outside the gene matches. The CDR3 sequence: CASSLQTGGTGELFF. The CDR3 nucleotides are TGTGCCAGCAGCCTACAGACAGGGGGGACCGGGGAGCTGTTTTTT.

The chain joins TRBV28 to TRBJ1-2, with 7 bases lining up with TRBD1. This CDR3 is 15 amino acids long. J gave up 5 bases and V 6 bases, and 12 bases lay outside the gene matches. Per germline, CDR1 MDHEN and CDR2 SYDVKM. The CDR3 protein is CASSDGGGRLYGYTF. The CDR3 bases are TGTGCCAGCAGCGATGGAGGGGGCCGGTTGTATGGCTACACCTTC.

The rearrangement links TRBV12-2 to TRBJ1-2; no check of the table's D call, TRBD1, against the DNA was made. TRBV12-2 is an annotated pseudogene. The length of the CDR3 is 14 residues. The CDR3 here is CASRLALRGPGYTF. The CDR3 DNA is TGTGCAAGTCGCTTAGCGTTGAGGGGGCCTGGCTACACCTTC.

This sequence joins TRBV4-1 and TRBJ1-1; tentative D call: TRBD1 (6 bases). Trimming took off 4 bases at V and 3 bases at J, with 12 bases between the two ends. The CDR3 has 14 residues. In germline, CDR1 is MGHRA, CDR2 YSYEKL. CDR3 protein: CASSLQGGDTEAFF. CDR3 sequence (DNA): TGCGCCAGCAGCCTACAGGGTGGAGACACTGAAGCTTTCTTT.

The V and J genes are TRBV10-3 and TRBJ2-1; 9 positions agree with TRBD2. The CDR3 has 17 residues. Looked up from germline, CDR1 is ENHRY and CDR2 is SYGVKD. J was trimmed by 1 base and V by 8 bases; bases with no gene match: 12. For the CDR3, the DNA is TGTGCCATCTCCGGGGTAGCGGGAGCTGGATCCTACAATGAGCAGTTCTTC. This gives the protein CAISGVAGAGSYNEQFF.

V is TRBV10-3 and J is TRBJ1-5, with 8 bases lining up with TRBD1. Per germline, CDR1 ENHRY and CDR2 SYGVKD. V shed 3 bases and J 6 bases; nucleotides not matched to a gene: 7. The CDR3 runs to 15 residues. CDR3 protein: CAISDLDREGQPQHF. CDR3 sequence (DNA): TGTGCCATCAGTGACCTGGACAGGGAGGGTCAGCCCCAGCATTTT.

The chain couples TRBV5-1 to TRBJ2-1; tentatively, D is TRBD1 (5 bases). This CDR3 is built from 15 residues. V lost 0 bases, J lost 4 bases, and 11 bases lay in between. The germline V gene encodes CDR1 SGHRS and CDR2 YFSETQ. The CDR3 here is CASSLEGAGYNEQFF. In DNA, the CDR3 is TGCGCCAGCAGCTTGGAAGGGGCTGGGTACAATGAGCAGTTCTTC.

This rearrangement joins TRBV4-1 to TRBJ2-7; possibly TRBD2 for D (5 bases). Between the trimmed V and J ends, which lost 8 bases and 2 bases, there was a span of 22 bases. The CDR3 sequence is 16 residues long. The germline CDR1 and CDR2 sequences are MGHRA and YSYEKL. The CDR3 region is CASALGGADRPYEQYF. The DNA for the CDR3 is TGCGCCAGCGCCCTTGGAGGCGCGGATCGGCCCTACGAGCAGTACTTC.

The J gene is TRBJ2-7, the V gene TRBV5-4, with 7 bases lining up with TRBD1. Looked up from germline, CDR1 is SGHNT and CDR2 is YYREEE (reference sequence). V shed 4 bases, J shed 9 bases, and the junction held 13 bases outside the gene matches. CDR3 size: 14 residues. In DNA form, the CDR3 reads TGTGCCAGCAGCAACCGGGACAGCCCGGTCGGGCAGTACTTC. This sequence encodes CASSNRDSPVGQYF.

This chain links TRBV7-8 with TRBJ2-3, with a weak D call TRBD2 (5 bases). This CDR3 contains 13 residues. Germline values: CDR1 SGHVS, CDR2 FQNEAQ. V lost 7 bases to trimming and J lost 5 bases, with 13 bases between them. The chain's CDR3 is CASKPIGGDTQYF. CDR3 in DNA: TGTGCCAGCAAACCGATAGGAGGAGATACGCAGTATTTT.

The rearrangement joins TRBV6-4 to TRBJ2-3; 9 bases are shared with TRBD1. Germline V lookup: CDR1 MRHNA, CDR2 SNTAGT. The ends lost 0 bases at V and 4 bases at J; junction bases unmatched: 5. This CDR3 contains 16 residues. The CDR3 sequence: CASSDSTGQGADTQYF. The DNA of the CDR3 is TGTGCCAGCAGTGACTCAACGGGACAGGGTGCAGATACGCAGTATTTT.

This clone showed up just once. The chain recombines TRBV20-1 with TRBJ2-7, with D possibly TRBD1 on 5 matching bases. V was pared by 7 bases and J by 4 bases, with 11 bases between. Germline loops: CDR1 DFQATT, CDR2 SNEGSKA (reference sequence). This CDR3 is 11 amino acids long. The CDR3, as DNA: TGCAGTGTTGGCAGGGATTACGAGCAGTACTTC. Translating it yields CSVGRDYEQYF.

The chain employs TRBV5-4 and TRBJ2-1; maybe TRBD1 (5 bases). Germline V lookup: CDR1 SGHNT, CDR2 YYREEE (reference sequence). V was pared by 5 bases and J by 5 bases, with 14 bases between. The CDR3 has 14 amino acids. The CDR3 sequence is CASSLQGVDNEQFF. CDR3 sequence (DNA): TGTGCCAGCAGTCTTCAAGGGGTCGACAATGAGCAGTTCTTC.

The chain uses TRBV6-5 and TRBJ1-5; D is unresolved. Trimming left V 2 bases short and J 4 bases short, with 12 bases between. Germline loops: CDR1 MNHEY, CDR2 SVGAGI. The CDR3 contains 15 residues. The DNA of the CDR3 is TGTGCCAGCAGTTACAACGGGATTGGGAATCAGCCCCAGCATTTT. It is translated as CASSYNGIGNQPQHF.

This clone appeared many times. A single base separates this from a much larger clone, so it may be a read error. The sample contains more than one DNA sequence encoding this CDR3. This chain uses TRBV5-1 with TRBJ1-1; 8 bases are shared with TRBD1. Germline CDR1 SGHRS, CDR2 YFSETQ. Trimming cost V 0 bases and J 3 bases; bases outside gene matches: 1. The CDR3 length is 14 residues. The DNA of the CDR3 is TGCGCCAGCAGCTTGGCAGGGGGCTACACTGAAGCTTTCTTT. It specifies CASSLAGGYTEAFF.

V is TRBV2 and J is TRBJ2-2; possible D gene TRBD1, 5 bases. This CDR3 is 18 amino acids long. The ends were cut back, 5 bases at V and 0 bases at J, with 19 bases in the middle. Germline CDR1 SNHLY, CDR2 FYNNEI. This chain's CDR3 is CASSLIGTGDTNTGELFF. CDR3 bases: TGTGCCAGCAGTCTGATCGGAACAGGAGACACGAACACCGGGGAGCTGTTTTTT.